Each of the 15 T cell receptor beta chains below was sequenced from the same sample in a study of control samples from healthy donors and cancer patients. Some clones are missing from TCRdb's copy, which holds only in-frame ones; the method was immunoSEQ multiplex PCR. The sample consists of about 79,000 clones, 93% of them appearing once. The sample was PBMCs. Receptors were obtained from a woman aged 40 to 50 with lung cancer.

CDR3 DNA sequence: TGTGCCAGTAGTGAACAGGGACCCAATCAGCCCCAGCATTTT. Residues: CASSEQGPNQPQHF. V and J are TRBV19 and TRBJ1-5; D perhaps matches TRBD1 (6 bases). The V end was cut by 5 bases, the J end by 3 bases, with 11 bases between. Germline values: CDR1 LNHDA, CDR2 SQIVND (reference sequence). The CDR3 covers 14 residues.

The chain links TRBV20-1 to TRBJ1-1, with D perhaps matching TRBD1 (6 bases). The CDR3 is made up of 12 amino acids. From germline, CDR1 is DFQATT and CDR2 SNEGSKA (reference sequence). V was pared by 3 bases and J by 3 bases, with 8 bases between. The CDR3 DNA is TGCAGTGCTAGTAGGGGGGACACTGAAGCTTTCTTT. Translation gives CSASRGDTEAFF.

The rearrangement uses TRBV5-1 and TRBJ2-5; 8 nucleotides agree with TRBD1. The CDR3 covers 13 residues. CDR1 is SGHRS, CDR2 YFSETQ, per germline. The trim removed 8 bases at V and 3 bases at J, leaving 6 bases unmatched. The CDR3: CASSGQGKETQYF. The CDR3 bases are TGCGCCAGTTCTGGACAGGGTAAAGAGACCCAGTACTTC.

The rearrangement uses TRBV5-1 and TRBJ2-2; D uncertain. The CDR3 sequence is 12 residues long. CDR1 is SGHRS and CDR2 is YFSETQ in the germline V gene. The V end was cut by 3 bases, the J end by 1 base, with 1 base between. In DNA, the CDR3 is TGCGCCAGCAGCTGGAACACCGGGGAGCTGTTTTTT. Its translation: CASSWNTGELFF.

The genes are TRBV12-3 or TRBV12-4 and TRBJ1-2; D is ambiguous. With 4 bases removed from V and 5 bases from J, the gap between germline ends came to 8 bases. The CDR3 extends over 12 amino acids. The CDR3 nucleotides read TGTGCCAGCAGTTGGCAGGTTTATGGCTACACCTTC. Translating gives CASSWQVYGYTF.

The genes are TRBV3-1 (or the pseudogene TRBV3-2) and TRBJ1-1; 8 bases are shared with TRBD1. This CDR3 is 13 amino acids long. Trimming at V came to 6 bases and at J to 5 bases, leaving 5 bases not matched to a gene. CDR1 and CDR2 from the germline V gene are LGHDT and YNNKEL (reference sequence). DNA for the CDR3: TGTGCCAGCAGGCAGGGGGCAGGGACTGAAGCTTTCTTT. As protein: CASRQGAGTEAFF.

This clone has more than one count but fewer than ten. The J gene is TRBJ2-6, the V gene TRBV2; D unclear. CDR3 length: 14 residues. V dropped 5 bases and J dropped 3 bases, with 8 bases sitting between them. The V gene's germline CDR1 is SNHLY and CDR2 FYNNEI. The CDR3 reads CASSRRSGANVLTF. DNA for the CDR3: TGTGCCAGCAGTCGGCGAAGTGGGGCCAACGTCCTGACTTTC.

V gene TRBV11-3 combines with J gene TRBJ2-2; weak D call: TRBD1 (5 bases). Per the germline V gene, CDR1 is SGHNT and CDR2 is YENEEA. This CDR3 comprises 16 residues. The V gene lost 1 base and the J gene lost 1 base, with 10 bases spanning the gap. DNA for the CDR3: TGTGCCAGCAGCTTAGGGGGCACGCAGAACACCGGGGAGCTGTTTTTT. This codes for CASSLGGTQNTGELFF. Looking up the rest from reference TRBV11-3 and TRBJ2-2 gives the full variable domain: EAGVVQSPRYKIIEKKQPVAFWCNPISGHNTLYWYLQNLGQGPELLIRYENEEAVDDSQLPKDRFSAERLKGVDSTLKIQPAELGDSAVYLCASSLGGTQNTGELFFGEGSRLTVL.

The chain joins TRBV5-1 to TRBJ1-1, with no clear D. The CDR3 has 12 amino acids. Germline assignment: CDR1 SGHRS and CDR2 YFSETQ. Trimming stripped 0 bases from V and 3 bases from J, with 3 bases between. The CDR3 DNA reads TGCGCCAGCAGCTTGGAAGACACTGAAGCTTTCTTT. Encoded protein: CASSLEDTEAFF.

V usage is TRBV2 and J usage is TRBJ1-5, with TRBD1 identical over 9 bases. Germline V gene data show CDR1 as SNHLY and CDR2 as FYNNEI. This CDR3 has 15 residues. V gave up 8 bases and J gave up 6 bases; unmatched junction bases: 11. CDR3 residues: CASEKQGARGQPQHF. CDR3 DNA sequence: TGTGCCAGCGAAAAACAGGGGGCCCGAGGTCAGCCCCAGCATTTT.

This chain connects TRBV24-1 to TRBJ1-1; 8 nucleotides line up with TRBD1. Losses at the gene ends were 3 bases for V and 5 bases for J; bases not matched to a gene: 1. Germline-derived CDR1 and CDR2 are KGHDR and SFDVKD. The CDR3 totals 13 residues. The CDR3 nucleotides are TGTGCCACCAGTGATGGGGACAGGACTGAAGCTTTCTTT. It encodes CATSDGDRTEAFF.

This chain joins TRBV2 and TRBJ2-7; TRBD2 aligns across 8 bases. The CDR3 is 15 residues long. J gave up 4 bases and V 3 bases, and 8 bases lay outside the gene matches. Germline V gene lookup returns CDR1 SNHLY and CDR2 FYNNEI. In nucleotides, the CDR3 is TGTGCCAGCAGTGATTCCCCAGCGGGGGCGTACGAGCAGTACTTC. It specifies CASSDSPAGAYEQYF.

The rearrangement joins TRBV28 to TRBJ1-1; unclear D gene. V lost 3 bases to trimming and J lost 7 bases, with 18 bases between them. CDR3 length: 15 amino acids. CDR1 MDHEN and CDR2 SYDVKM come from the germline V gene. Written as DNA, the CDR3 is TGTGCCAGCAGTTTTAACAGCCTTCTTTTAGGTGAAGCTTTCTTT. Its protein is CASSFNSLLLGEAFF.

The chain recombines TRBV28 with TRBJ2-7, with 7 positions matching TRBD1. CDR3 size: 13 residues. CDR1 and CDR2 (germline): MDHEN, SYDVKM. Losses at the gene ends were 7 bases for V and 5 bases for J; bases not matched to a gene: 8. CDR3 protein: CASNAGTVNEQYF. The CDR3 DNA is TGTGCCAGCAATGCCGGGACAGTGAACGAGCAGTACTTC.

The chain carries TRBV7-9 and TRBJ2-1; D remains ambiguous. Per germline, CDR1 SEHNR and CDR2 FQNEAQ (reference sequence). The CDR3 runs 13 residues. V gave up 2 bases and J gave up 4 bases, with 6 bases separating them. CDR3 amino acids: CASSLRDYNEQFF. The CDR3 bases are TGTGCCAGCAGCTTAAGGGATTACAATGAGCAGTTCTTC.